The 29 T cell receptor beta chains given below trace back to one sample, sequenced in a study of blood T cell repertoires in COVID-19. Profiling relied on immunoSEQ multiplex PCR, and the TCRdb table lists in-frame clones only, not all of them. In the table there are around 360,000 clones, around 87% of which are singletons. Sequencing was performed on PBMCs or T cells enriched from blood (not recorded which). The receptors come from a man aged 35 to 55 in a cohort exposed to, infected with or recovered from COVID-19 (not recorded which).

The chain combines TRBV28 with TRBJ1-1, with 10 positions matching TRBD1. Per the germline V gene, CDR1 is MDHEN and CDR2 is SYDVKM. J lost 6 bases, V lost 5 bases, and 9 bases had no gene match. The CDR3 has 15 residues. CDR3 region: CASSIPGQGFSEAFF. CDR3 DNA: TGTGCCAGCAGTATTCCGGGACAGGGGTTTTCTGAAGCTTTCTTT.

The CDR3 DNA follows: TGTGCCAGCAGCTTACAGCGGAACACCGGGGAGCTGTTTTTT. It encodes CASSLQRNTGELFF. V and J are TRBV7-2 and TRBJ2-2; D is ambiguous. Germline CDR1 reads SGHTA; CDR2 reads FQGNSA. This CDR3 is 14 amino acids long. With 2 bases removed from V and 1 base from J, the gap between germline ends came to 5 bases.

The V call is TRBV5-1, the J call TRBJ1-2; TRBD1 matches at 9 bases. The CDR3 totals 16 residues. V lost 0 bases and J lost 6; bases outside the gene matches: 9. Germline CDR1 SGHRS, CDR2 YFSETQ. The CDR3 here is CASSLANGQGRHGYTF. For the CDR3, the DNA is TGCGCCAGCAGCTTGGCCAATGGACAGGGGAGGCATGGCTACACCTTC.

This clone was observed a single time. The gene calls are TRBV7-5 and TRBJ2-7; TRBD2 is taken as the D call from the table, unchecked against the DNA. TRBV7-5 is a pseudogene locus. The CDR3 has 19 residues. The CDR3 loop reads CVRSLGASEGHTRSYEQYF. The CDR3 coding sequence is TGTGTCAGAAGCTTAGGGGCTTCCGAGGGTCACACTAGGTCCTACGAGCAGTACTTC.

The chain combines TRBV7-9 with TRBJ2-2; D is uncertain. Looked up from germline, CDR1 is SEHNR and CDR2 is FQNEAQ (reference sequence). Trimming took 4 bases from V and 3 from J, leaving 6 bases between them. This CDR3 has 13 amino acids. CDR3 region: CASSSRDTGELFF. CDR3 nucleotides: TGTGCCAGCAGCTCCCGGGACACCGGGGAGCTGTTTTTT. Drawing the rest from reference TRBV7-9 and TRBJ2-2, the complete variable domain is DTGVSQNPRHKITKRGQNVTFRCDPISEHNRLYWYRQTLGQGPEFLTYFQNEAQLEKSRLLSDRFSAERPKGSFSTLEIQRTEQGDSAMYLCASSSRDTGELFFGEGSRLTVL.

The chain combines TRBV28 with TRBJ2-7; possible D gene TRBD2, 5 bases. This CDR3 has 14 amino acids. The V end lost 3 bases, the J end lost 4 bases, and 13 bases lay between the germline ends. The germline CDR1 and CDR2 sequences are MDHEN and SYDVKM. CDR3 DNA sequence: TGTGCCAGCAGTTTCGGACTGACAAAATACGAGCAGTACTTC. This gives the protein CASSFGLTKYEQYF.

CDR3 protein: CATSGQGGSEKLFF. The CDR3 DNA follows: TGTGCCACCAGCGGACAGGGTGGTAGTGAAAAACTGTTTTTT. This chain connects TRBV15 to TRBJ1-4; 8 bases align to TRBD1. V lost 5 bases to trimming and J lost 7 bases; unmatched junction nucleotides: 6. There are 14 residues in the CDR3. Germline V gene sequence: CDR1 LNHNV, CDR2 YYDKDF (reference sequence).

The gene calls are TRBV3-1 (or the pseudogene TRBV3-2) and TRBJ1-6; TRBD1 matches at 8 bases. The CDR3 spans 15 residues. With 4 bases clipped from V and 14 bases from J, the junction kept 13 bases outside the gene matches. Germline V CDR1 and CDR2: LGHDT, YNNKEL (reference sequence). The CDR3 sequence is CASSRDRPTFRTLHF. CDR3 in DNA: TGTGCCAGCAGCCGGGACAGGCCGACGTTTAGGACCCTCCACTTT.

The V gene is TRBV5-6, the J gene TRBJ2-6, with TRBD1 matching over 9 bases. The CDR3 totals 17 residues. V shed 2 bases and J 0 bases; nucleotides not matched to a gene: 3. CDR1 and CDR2 from the germline V gene are SGHDT and YYEEEE. The CDR3 region is CASSFTGGFSGANVLTF. CDR3 DNA sequence: TGTGCCAGCAGCTTTACAGGGGGCTTCTCTGGGGCCAACGTCCTGACTTTC.

This sequence joins TRBV19 and TRBJ1-5; 12 positions agree with TRBD1. Germline-derived CDR1 and CDR2 are LNHDA and SQIVND (reference sequence). The CDR3 is 18 residues long. J lost 0 bases, V lost 4 bases, and 7 bases had no gene match. CDR3 DNA: TGTGCCAGTAGTAGCCGGGACAGGGGGCATTATAGCAATCAGCCCCAGCATTTT. This codes for CASSSRDRGHYSNQPQHF.

The gene calls are TRBV3-1 (or the pseudogene TRBV3-2) and TRBJ2-2, with TRBD1 matching over 9 bases. V dropped 1 base and J dropped 4; count of bases not matched to a gene: 7. The CDR3 totals 17 residues. Germline assignment: CDR1 LGHDT and CDR2 YNNKEL (reference sequence). CDR3: CASSQARRTGVTGELFF. The CDR3 DNA reads as TGTGCCAGCAGCCAAGCCCGACGGACAGGGGTCACCGGGGAGCTGTTTTTT.

V and J are TRBV15 and TRBJ2-1; D gene unclear. The CDR3 loop spans 15 amino acids. The ends were cut back, 2 bases at V and 8 bases at J, with 16 bases in the middle. In germline, CDR1 is LNHNV, CDR2 YYDKDF (reference sequence). CDR3 sequence reads: CATSRTQERWHEQFF. CDR3 DNA sequence: TGTGCCACCAGCAGAACTCAAGAGAGGTGGCATGAGCAGTTCTTC.

This rearrangement joins TRBV3-1 (or the pseudogene TRBV3-2) to TRBJ2-7; 7 bases fit TRBD1. The V and J ends lost 6 bases and 0 bases, in that order; junction bases with no gene match: 5. Germline CDR1 is LGHDT and CDR2 is YNNKEL (reference sequence). The CDR3 sequence is 14 residues long. The CDR3 sequence is CASSRDSSSYEQYF. The CDR3 region has the DNA TGTGCCAGCAGTAGGGACAGCTCCTCCTACGAGCAGTACTTC.

This chain joins TRBV11-2 and TRBJ2-1; tentatively, D is TRBD2 (6 bases). Germline V lookup: CDR1 SGHAT, CDR2 FQNNGV. CDR3 length: 15 residues. Trimming shortened V by 6 bases and J by 5 bases, and 17 bases separated the two germline ends. For the CDR3, the DNA is TGTGCCAGCAGGCGAAGGTCATTAGCGGACAATGAGCAGTTCTTC. Translating gives CASRRRSLADNEQFF.

The rearrangement links TRBV30 to TRBJ1-5; D is perhaps TRBD1 (6 bases). This CDR3 has 12 amino acids. Germline loops: CDR1 GTSNPN, CDR2 SVGIG (reference sequence). Trimming removed 3 bases from V and 6 bases from J, with 9 bases in between. The CDR3 nucleotides read TGTGCCTGGAGCGCGGGGGCTCAGCCCCAGCATTTT. Translating gives CAWSAGAQPQHF.

The genes are TRBV5-6 and TRBJ2-3, with D perhaps TRBD2 (6 bases). Trimming removed 4 bases at V and 0 bases at J, with 18 bases between. This CDR3 is 17 amino acids long. Germline CDR1 reads SGHDT; CDR2 reads YYEEEE. This CDR3 is CASSRILAATSTDTQYF. The DNA of the CDR3 is TGTGCCAGCAGCCGGATACTAGCAGCTACTAGCACAGATACGCAGTATTTT.

This chain uses TRBV5-8 with TRBJ1-1; 11 bases map to TRBD1. The CDR3 has 17 amino acids. CDR1 SGHTS and CDR2 YDEGEE come from the germline V gene. The J segment lost 0 bases and the V segment lost 2 bases, leaving 6 bases of the junction unmatched. CDR3 in DNA: TGTGCCAGCAGCTTTGGACAGGGGGCGCGGGTGAACACTGAAGCTTTCTTT. Its protein is CASSFGQGARVNTEAFF. The full variable domain, rest sourced from reference TRBV5-8 and TRBJ1-1, is EAGVTQSPTHLIKTRGQQATLRCSPISGHTSVYWYQQALGLGLQFLLWYDEGEERNRGNFPPRFSGRQFPNYSSELNVNALELEDSALYLCASSFGQGARVNTEAFFGQGTRLTVV.

This sequence joins TRBV5-1 and TRBJ2-5; tentatively, D is TRBD2 (5 bases). Per the germline V gene, CDR1 is SGHRS and CDR2 is YFSETQ. The CDR3 has 15 residues. V was pared by 0 bases and J by 2 bases, with 11 bases between. CDR3 amino acids: CASSLVFRGQETQYF. Here the CDR3 DNA reads TGCGCCAGCAGCTTGGTATTTCGGGGTCAAGAGACCCAGTACTTC. Using reference TRBV5-1 and TRBJ2-5 for the parts outside the CDR3, the full variable domain is KAGVTQTPRYLIKTRGQQVTLSCSPISGHRSVSWYQQTPGQGLQFLFEYFSETQRNKGNFPGRFSGRQFSNSRSEMNVSTLELGDSALYLCASSLVFRGQETQYFGPGTRLLVL.

The chain is built from TRBV15 and TRBJ1-4; D is uncertain. The CDR3 extends over 13 amino acids. Trimming took 1 base from V and 6 from J, leaving 6 bases between them. Per the germline V gene, CDR1 is LNHNV and CDR2 is YYDKDF (reference sequence). The CDR3 sequence is CATSRAPDEKLFF. CDR3 DNA sequence: TGTGCCACCAGCAGAGCCCCCGATGAAAAACTGTTTTTT. Supplemented by reference TRBV15 and TRBJ1-4, the full variable domain reads DAMVIQNPRYQVTQFGKPVTLSCSQTLNHNVMYWYQQKSSQAPKLLFHYYDKDFNNEADTPDNFQSRRPNTSFCFLDIRSPGLGDTAMYLCATSRAPDEKLFFGSGTQLSVL.

The CDR3 spells CASSEGTSIHEQYF. CDR3 bases: TGTGCCAGCAGTGAAGGGACTAGCATCCACGAGCAGTACTTC. V usage is TRBV25-1 and J usage is TRBJ2-7; 9 bases are shared with TRBD2. The CDR3 covers 14 residues. Germline CDR1 is MGHDK and CDR2 is SYGVNS. V trimming: 2 bases; J trimming: 5 bases; junction bases outside the gene matches: 4.

With respect to this clone: This sample also contains other DNA sequences that code for the same CDR3. This chain uses TRBV5-1 with TRBJ1-5; possible D gene TRBD1, 5 bases. The V end lost 0 bases, the J end lost 1 base, and 8 bases lay between the germline ends. Germline V CDR1 and CDR2: SGHRS, YFSETQ. The CDR3 runs to 15 residues. This CDR3 reads CASSLGAGSNQPQHF. For the CDR3, the DNA is TGCGCCAGCAGCTTGGGGGCAGGGAGCAATCAGCCCCAGCATTTT.

About this clone: This CDR3 is also generated by other DNA sequences in the sample. The chain couples TRBV3-1 (or the pseudogene TRBV3-2) to TRBJ1-2; 7 bases are a match to TRBD1. There are 13 residues in the CDR3. V lost 4 bases to trimming and J lost 3 bases; unmatched junction nucleotides: 2. From germline, CDR1 is LGHDT and CDR2 YNNKEL (reference sequence). In nucleotides, the CDR3 is TGTGCCAGCAGCCTCGGGACAGACTATGGCTACACCTTC. Encoded protein: CASSLGTDYGYTF.

This clone appeared once. The rearrangement links TRBV30 to TRBJ2-7, with D tentatively TRBD2 (6 bases). The V end lost 3 bases, the J end lost 2 bases, and 14 bases lay between the germline ends. This CDR3 contains 14 residues. From germline, CDR1 is GTSNPN and CDR2 SVGIG (reference sequence). The CDR3 loop is CAWSKGLRTYEQYF. DNA of the CDR3: TGTGCCTGGAGCAAGGGACTGCGGACCTACGAGCAGTACTTC.

The gene calls are TRBV15 and TRBJ2-2; 10 bases align to TRBD2. This CDR3 spans 16 amino acids. Germline assignment: CDR1 LNHNV and CDR2 YYDKDF (reference sequence). The J segment lost 5 bases and the V segment lost 5 bases, leaving 8 bases of the junction unmatched. CDR3 DNA sequence: TGTGCCACCAGCCGACGAGCGGGAGGGCCAACCGGGGAGCTGTTTTTT. Translating gives CATSRRAGGPTGELFF.

This clone was found a few times. V and J are TRBV3-1 (or the pseudogene TRBV3-2) and TRBJ2-1; 9 bases fit TRBD2. The CDR3 runs to 14 residues. V trimming: 6 bases; J trimming: 6 bases; junction bases outside the gene matches: 6. Germline V CDR1 and CDR2: LGHDT, YNNKEL (reference sequence). The CDR3 region has the DNA TGTGCCAGCAGAGGGACTAGCTTAATCAATGAGCAGTTCTTC. It specifies CASRGTSLINEQFF.

The chain combines TRBV5-6 with TRBJ2-7, with 7 bases that match TRBD1. Germline V gene lookup returns CDR1 SGHDT and CDR2 YYEEEE. The CDR3 totals 15 residues. V shed 7 bases, J shed 0 bases, and the junction held 10 bases outside the gene matches. Here the CDR3 DNA reads TGTGCCAGCGGAATACTGGACAGGAGCTCCTACGAGCAGTACTTC. Encoded protein: CASGILDRSSYEQYF. The whole variable domain, remainder taken from reference TRBV5-6 and TRBJ2-7, is DAGVTQSPTHLIKTRGQQVTLRCSPKSGHDTVSWYQQALGQGPQFIFQYYEEEERQRGNFPDRFSGHQFPNYSSELNVNALLLGDSALYLCASGILDRSSYEQYFGPGTRLTVT.

This chain connects TRBV6-6 to TRBJ2-1; 9 bases are shared with TRBD2. Germline assignment: CDR1 MNHNY and CDR2 SVGAGI (reference sequence). J was trimmed by 3 bases and V by 6 bases; bases with no gene match: 9. The CDR3 spans 16 residues. CDR3 coding DNA: TGTGCCAGCAGACGATTGGGTAGCGGGGGCTACAATGAGCAGTTCTTC. Its protein product is CASRRLGSGGYNEQFF.

This rearrangement joins TRBV6-5 to TRBJ1-1; D is unresolved. CDR3 size: 12 residues. Germline CDR1 MNHEY, CDR2 SVGAGI. Trimming pared 6 bases from V and 6 bases from J, leaving 11 bases between. CDR3 sequence reads: CASSTVVSEAFF. The CDR3 nucleotides read TGTGCCAGCAGCACGGTGGTCTCTGAAGCTTTCTTT.

The chain couples TRBV7-9 to TRBJ2-5; 8 bases align to TRBD2. The CDR3 runs 15 residues. CDR1 is SEHNR and CDR2 is FQNEAQ in the germline V gene (reference sequence). The V segment lost 1 base and the J segment 6 bases; nucleotides outside the gene matches: 7. The CDR3 DNA reads as TGTGCCAGCAGCTTAGATTCGGGGGGGAAAAAGACCCAGTACTTC. Translated, it gives CASSLDSGGKKTQYF.